These 9 T cell receptor beta chains were sequenced from one sample in a study of blood T cells in healthy people across ages. A J-beta primer mix and a sample-barcoded 5' primer were used in a second PCR of roughly 7 to 12 cycles. In TCRdb, the 5' RACE reads were re-called with MiXCR into one record per CDR3 protein. This sample has 550,000 to 700,000 distinct CDR3 sequences, with about 26% found just once. The sequenced material came from blood. Receptors originate from a woman between 70 and 85 years old in good health.

The chain links TRBV5-1 to TRBJ2-5, with D tentatively TRBD1 (5 bases). CDR1 and CDR2 from the germline V gene are SGHRS and YFSETQ. This CDR3 is built from 14 residues. V gave up 3 bases and J gave up 1 base, with 10 bases separating them. The CDR3 bases are TGCGCCAGCAGCTCGTTGACAGTCCAAGAGACCCAGTACTTC. It is translated as CASSSLTVQETQYF.

This chain links TRBV7-9 with TRBJ1-2; D is possibly TRBD1 (6 bases). V lost 5 bases and J lost 1, with 11 bases in between. Germline assignment: CDR1 SEHNR and CDR2 FQNEAQ (reference sequence). The CDR3 has 14 amino acids. The CDR3 protein is CASSQGQRNYGYTF. The DNA for the CDR3 is TGTGCCAGCAGCCAAGGACAGCGTAACTATGGCTACACCTTC. Full variable domain (rest looked up from reference TRBV7-9 and TRBJ1-2): DTGVSQNPRHKITKRGQNVTFRCDPISEHNRLYWYRQTLGQGPEFLTYFQNEAQLEKSRLLSDRFSAERPKGSFSTLEIQRTEQGDSAMYLCASSQGQRNYGYTFGSGTRLTVV.

This clonotype has a handful of counts. The chain joins TRBV15 to TRBJ2-5; a weak D match, TRBD2 (5 bases). This CDR3 spans 13 amino acids. Per germline, CDR1 LNHNV and CDR2 YYDKDF (reference sequence). V was shortened by 1 base and J by 5 bases, with 8 bases between the two germline ends. This CDR3 reads CATSRGGLETQYF. CDR3 nucleotides: TGTGCCACCAGCAGAGGAGGGCTGGAGACCCAGTACTTC. Full variable domain (outside the CDR3, taken from reference TRBV15 and TRBJ2-5): DAMVIQNPRYQVTQFGKPVTLSCSQTLNHNVMYWYQQKSSQAPKLLFHYYDKDFNNEADTPDNFQSRRPNTSFCFLDIRSPGLGDTAMYLCATSRGGLETQYFGPGTRLLVL.

A few counts support this clonotype. The V gene is TRBV7-8, the J gene TRBJ2-4; D call uncertain. CDR1 and CDR2 (germline): SGHVS, FQNEAQ. The CDR3 totals 12 residues. V was clipped by 2 bases and J by 9 bases, with 8 bases between them. This chain's CDR3 is CASSLSQSIQYF. The DNA for the CDR3 is TGTGCCAGCAGCTTATCGCAGAGCATTCAGTACTTC.

The chain carries TRBV2 and TRBJ1-2, with D hard to call. The CDR3 has 13 amino acids. Trimming cost V 7 bases and J 6 bases, with 15 bases left between them. Germline loops: CDR1 SNHLY, CDR2 FYNNEI. CDR3 protein: CASTKAGWDGYTF. DNA for the CDR3: TGTGCCAGCACCAAGGCGGGGTGGGATGGCTACACCTTC. Looking up the rest from reference TRBV2 and TRBJ1-2 gives the full variable domain: EPEVTQTPSHQVTQMGQEVILRCVPISNHLYFYWYRQILGQKVEFLVSFYNNEISEKSEIFDDQFSVERPDGSNFTLKIRSTKLEDSAMYFCASTKAGWDGYTFGSGTRLTVV.

This clonotype was observed a handful of times. This rearrangement joins TRBV23-1 to TRBJ2-3, with 8 bases aligning to TRBD1. TRBV23-1 is identified as an open reading frame with a role that is uncertain. The CDR3 covers 16 residues. Germline trimming cut 3 bases from V and 4 bases from J; bases unmatched to any gene: 9. CDR3 in amino acids: CASSHPGTGCPDTQYF. CDR3 sequence (DNA): TGCGCCAGCAGTCACCCCGGGACAGGCTGCCCAGATACGCAGTATTTT.

This chain links TRBV9 with TRBJ1-1; D is unresolved. This CDR3 has 14 amino acids. V lost 0 bases and J 3 bases, leaving 9 bases between the germline ends. Germline V gene data show CDR1 as SGDLS and CDR2 as YYNGEE. The CDR3 sequence is CASSVGVTDTEAFF. CDR3 DNA sequence: TGTGCCAGCAGCGTAGGAGTTACAGACACTGAAGCTTTCTTT.

This clonotype appeared a few times. This chain connects TRBV7-9 to TRBJ2-7, with 8 positions matching TRBD1. The germline V gene has CDR1 SEHNR and CDR2 FQNEAQ (reference sequence). This CDR3 comprises 15 residues. V lost 5 bases, J lost 6 bases, and 12 bases stayed unmatched. The CDR3 coding sequence is TGTGCCAGCAGCAAAGACAGGGGCCAACTATGCGAGCAGTACTTC. Its translation: CASSKDRGQLCEQYF.

The chain couples TRBV12-3 or TRBV12-4 to TRBJ1-5; D not resolved. Trimming took off 3 bases at V and 0 bases at J, with 9 bases between the two ends. The CDR3 runs 15 residues. The CDR3 coding sequence is TGTGCCAGCAGTTTCCGGGAATATAGCAATCAGCCCCAGCATTTT. Translating it yields CASSFREYSNQPQHF.